The rows below give T cell receptor beta chains drawn from one sample of a study of T cell responses to AZD1222 COVID-19 vaccine. Measured with immunoSEQ multiplex PCR; TCRdb has only the in-frame clones, and not every one. The sample lists more than 80,000 clones; about 86% were seen once. Specimen: peripheral blood, collected on day 0 of MenACWY control vaccination. The origin of the receptors is an adult in good health. CDR3s include the opening cysteine and the closing phenylalanine or tryptophan. A D gene is named only where the DNA matches it firmly. Clone size, where shown, is once, few, many, or a class for clones that have expanded.

D: -
V: TRBV7-9
size: -
J: TRBJ1-2
DNA: TGTGCCAGCAGCTTATATCCTAGTAACTATGGCTACACCTTC
CDR3: CASSLYPSNYGYTF

D: -
V: TRBV28
size: -
J: TRBJ1-5
DNA: TGTGCCAGCAGTCGTCCTGGGAGGGGAGGGAATCAGCCCCAGCATTTT
CDR3: CASSRPGRGGNQPQHF

D: TRBD1
V: TRBV5-5
size: -
J: TRBJ1-5
DNA: TGTGCCAGCAGCGCACAGGGGGTATACGGGGGCAATCAGCCCCAGCATTTT
CDR3: CASSAQGVYGGNQPQHF

D: TRBD2
V: TRBV19
size: -
J: TRBJ2-6
DNA: TGTGCCAGTAGTATCGGCGGGAGCTCTGGGGCCAACGTCCTGACTTTC
CDR3: CASSIGGSSGANVLTF

D: TRBD1
V: TRBV11-3
size: -
J: TRBJ1-1
DNA: TGTGCCAGCAGTTTGGGACAGGCCAATGAAGCTTTCTTT
CDR3: CASSLGQANEAFF

D: TRBD2
V: TRBV9
size: -
J: TRBJ2-1
DNA: TGTGCCAGCAGCGCGCTTCCCCTAGCGGGGGGGCCCTTGGATGAGCAGTTCTTC
CDR3: CASSALPLAGGPLDEQFF

D: -
V: TRBV28
size: -
J: TRBJ2-7
DNA: TGTGCCACCCGGGTCACCTACGAGCAGTACTTC
CDR3: CATRVTYEQYF

D: -
V: TRBV11-2
size: -
J: TRBJ1-6
DNA: TGTGCCAGCAGCTTAGAGGGGGTGAGCTCCTATAATTCACCCCTCCACTTT
CDR3: CASSLEGVSSYNSPLHF

D: -
V: TRBV5-1
size: -
J: TRBJ2-1
DNA: TGCGCCAGCATGGGGATACAGGGATCCGATGAGCAGTTCTTC
CDR3: CASMGIQGSDEQFF

D: -
V: TRBV30
size: -
J: TRBJ2-7
DNA: TGTGCCTGGAGTGTCATTAGGTCCGAGCAGTACTTC
CDR3: CAWSVIRSEQYF

D: -
V: TRBV6-5
size: -
J: TRBJ1-2
DNA: TGTGCCAGCAGTCAGGACAGATCTAACTATGGCTACACCTTC
CDR3: CASSQDRSNYGYTF

D: -
V: TRBV2
size: -
J: TRBJ1-6
DNA: TGTGCCAGCCAAGTGCGGTATCGAGGAACGGCGGACTCACCCCTCCACTTT
CDR3: CASQVRYRGTADSPLHF

D: TRBD1
V: TRBV2
size: -
J: TRBJ1-4
DNA: TGTGCCAGCAGCGACCGACAGGGGAATAATGAAAAACTGTTTTTT
CDR3: CASSDRQGNNEKLFF

D: TRBD2
V: TRBV27
size: -
J: TRBJ2-5
DNA: TGTGCCAGCAGTTCGCGGGGGGGCCTGGAGACCCAGTACTTC
CDR3: CASSSRGGLETQYF

D: TRBD1
V: TRBV27
size: -
J: TRBJ1-1
DNA: TGTGCCAGCAGTTCCCAGGGGGCTTACCCTGAAGCTTTCTTT
CDR3: CASSSQGAYPEAFF

D: TRBD1
V: TRBV5-1
size: few
J: TRBJ1-3
DNA: TGCGCCAGCAGCGTGGGACAGGGAGATGGAAACACCATATATTTT
CDR3: CASSVGQGDGNTIYF

D: TRBD1
V: TRBV28
size: -
J: TRBJ2-2
DNA: TGTGCCAGCAGTTTTTTTGGACAGGGGAGCACCGGGGAGCTGTTTTTT
CDR3: CASSFFGQGSTGELFF

D: -
V: TRBV7-9
size: -
J: TRBJ1-4
DNA: TGTGCCAGCAGCTACTGGACGGGGGGTAATGAAAAACTGTTTTTT
CDR3: CASSYWTGGNEKLFF

D: -
V: TRBV5-1
size: few
J: TRBJ1-3
DNA: TGCGCCAGCAGCTTGGTGGGTGAAGGAAACACCATATATTTT
CDR3: CASSLVGEGNTIYF

D: -
V: TRBV7-2
size: -
J: TRBJ1-2
DNA: TGTGCCAGCAGCTTAGGGGGGGCGCAGGACTATGGCTACACCTTC
CDR3: CASSLGGAQDYGYTF

D: -
V: TRBV9
size: -
J: TRBJ1-2
DNA: TGTGCCAGCAGCGATCAACAGGGTTACGGCTACACCTTC
CDR3: CASSDQQGYGYTF

D: -
V: TRBV27
size: -
J: TRBJ1-5
DNA: TGTGCCAGCAGTTCACGGGGGGGAGTAAATCAGCCCCAGCATTTT
CDR3: CASSSRGGVNQPQHF

D: -
V: TRBV6-5
size: -
J: TRBJ2-7
DNA: TGTGCCAGCCTCGCGACGGGTGACCCCTACGAGCAGTACTTC
CDR3: CASLATGDPYEQYF

D: TRBD1
V: TRBV5-6
size: -
J: TRBJ2-4
DNA: TGTGCCAGCAGCTCCCCTACAGGGGGCGCCAAAAACATTCAGTACTTC
CDR3: CASSSPTGGAKNIQYF

D: -
V: TRBV7-9
size: once
J: TRBJ2-3
DNA: TGTGCCAGCAGCGCGTTCGGGGGGCTCACAGATACGCAGTATTTT
CDR3: CASSAFGGLTDTQYF

D: TRBD2
V: TRBV9
size: -
J: TRBJ2-1
DNA: TGTGCCAGCAGCCCAGGACTAGCGGGGGAGACCTTAGGACCTTACAATGAGCAGTTCTTC
CDR3: CASSPGLAGETLGPYNEQFF

D: -
V: TRBV27
size: -
J: TRBJ1-6
DNA: TGTGCCAGCAGTTCCCTAGGTCGTGCAGGGGATTCACCCCTCCACTTT
CDR3: CASSSLGRAGDSPLHF

D: TRBD2
V: TRBV6-2/TRBV6-3
size: -
J: TRBJ2-3
DNA: TGTGCCAGCAGTTACGGGTCGGGGACTAATACAGATACGCAGTATTTT
CDR3: CASSYGSGTNTDTQYF

D: TRBD1
V: TRBV4-2
size: -
J: TRBJ1-2
DNA: TGTGCCAGCAGCACGGACTACCGGGCAGGGGGAAACTATGGCTACACCTTC
CDR3: CASSTDYRAGGNYGYTF

D: TRBD1
V: TRBV23-1
size: -
J: TRBJ1-4
DNA: TGCGCCAGCAGTCATCCGCAGGGGGAACTGTTTTTT
CDR3: CASSHPQGELFF

D: TRBD2
V: TRBV18
size: -
J: TRBJ2-5
DNA: TGTGCCAGCTCAGACCGGACTAGCCAAGAGACCCAGTACTTC
CDR3: CASSDRTSQETQYF

D: -
V: TRBV6-5
size: -
J: TRBJ1-1
DNA: TGTGCCAGCAGTCCGATGTACAGCAACACTGAAGCTTTCTTT
CDR3: CASSPMYSNTEAFF

D: TRBD1
V: TRBV6-5
size: once
J: TRBJ1-2
DNA: TGTGCCAGCAGTTCACAGGGGACAGTGGAGAATGGCTACACCTTC
CDR3: CASSSQGTVENGYTF

D: TRBD1
V: TRBV24-1
size: -
J: TRBJ2-5
DNA: TGTGCCACCAGTGATCTTAACAGGGGTGAGACCCAGTACTTC
CDR3: CATSDLNRGETQYF

D: -
V: TRBV6-6
size: -
J: TRBJ2-7
DNA: TGTGCCAGCAGTTACTCACAACTCGAGCAGTACTTC
CDR3: CASSYSQLEQYF

D: TRBD1
V: TRBV29-1
size: -
J: TRBJ1-2
DNA: TGCAGCGTGGGGACAGGTCCTCATGGCTACACCTTC
CDR3: CSVGTGPHGYTF

D: -
V: TRBV5-1
size: -
J: TRBJ2-1
DNA: TGCGCCAGCAGCTTGCTCAGGGGGGCAGGGAATGAGCAGTTCTTC
CDR3: CASSLLRGAGNEQFF

D: TRBD1
V: TRBV15
size: -
J: TRBJ1-1
DNA: TGTGCCACCAGCAGGGGGACAGGATACACTGAAGCTTTCTTT
CDR3: CATSRGTGYTEAFF

D: TRBD1
V: TRBV11-2
size: -
J: TRBJ1-2
DNA: TGTGCCAGCAGGCCTACAGGGGGAAATGGCTACACCTTC
CDR3: CASRPTGGNGYTF

D: -
V: TRBV6-6
size: -
J: TRBJ1-1
DNA: TGTGCCAGCAGTGGGACCGATAAGAACACTGAAGCTTTCTTT
CDR3: CASSGTDKNTEAFF

D: TRBD1
V: TRBV12-3/TRBV12-4
size: once
J: TRBJ1-2
DNA: TGTGCCAGCAGTACCCCAGGGGGATATGGCTACACCTTC
CDR3: CASSTPGGYGYTF

D: -
V: TRBV28
size: once
J: TRBJ1-3
DNA: TGTGCCAGCAGTTTACCGATAAACTCTGGAAACACCATATATTTT
CDR3: CASSLPINSGNTIYF

D: -
V: TRBV28
size: -
J: TRBJ1-4
DNA: TGTGCCAGCAGTGATGGTGAAAAACTGTTTTTT
CDR3: CASSDGEKLFF